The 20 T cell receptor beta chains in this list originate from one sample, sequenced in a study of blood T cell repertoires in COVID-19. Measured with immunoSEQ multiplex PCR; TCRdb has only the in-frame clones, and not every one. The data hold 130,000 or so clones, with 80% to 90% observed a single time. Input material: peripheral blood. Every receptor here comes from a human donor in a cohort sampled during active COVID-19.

CDR3 nucleotides: TGTGCCAGCAGCTTAGATCCCCAGGGTAGTTCACCCCTCCACTTT. Protein product: CASSLDPQGSSPLHF. This sequence joins TRBV11-2 and TRBJ1-6; possibly TRBD1 for D (5 bases). Looked up from germline, CDR1 is SGHAT and CDR2 is FQNNGV. The CDR3 length is 15 residues. Trimming shortened V by 0 bases and J by 9 bases, and 12 bases separated the two germline ends. Together with reference TRBV11-2 and TRBJ1-6, the CDR3 gives the full variable domain: EAGVAQSPRYKIIEKRQSVAFWCNPISGHATLYWYQQILGQGPKLLIQFQNNGVVDDSQLPKDRFSAERLKGVDSTLKIQPAKLEDSAVYLCASSLDPQGSSPLHFGNGTRLTVT.

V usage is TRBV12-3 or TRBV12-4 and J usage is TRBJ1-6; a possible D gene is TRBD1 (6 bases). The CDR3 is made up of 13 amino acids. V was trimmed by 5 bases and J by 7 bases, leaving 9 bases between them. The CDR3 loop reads CASSPTGNSPLHF. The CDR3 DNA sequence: TGTGCCAGCAGTCCCACAGGGAATTCACCCCTCCACTTT.

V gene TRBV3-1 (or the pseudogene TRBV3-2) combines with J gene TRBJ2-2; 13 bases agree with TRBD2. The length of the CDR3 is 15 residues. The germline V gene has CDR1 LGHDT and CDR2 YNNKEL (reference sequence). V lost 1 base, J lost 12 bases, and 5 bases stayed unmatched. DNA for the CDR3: TGTGCCAGCAGCCAAGCAGAACTAGCGGGGGGGAAGCTGTTTTTT. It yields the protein CASSQAELAGGKLFF.

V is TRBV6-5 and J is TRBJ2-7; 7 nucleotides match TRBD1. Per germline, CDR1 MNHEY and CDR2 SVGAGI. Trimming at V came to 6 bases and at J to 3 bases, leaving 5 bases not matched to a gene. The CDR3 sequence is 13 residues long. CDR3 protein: CASRPGQNYEQYF. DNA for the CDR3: TGTGCCAGCAGACCGGGACAGAACTACGAGCAGTACTTC.

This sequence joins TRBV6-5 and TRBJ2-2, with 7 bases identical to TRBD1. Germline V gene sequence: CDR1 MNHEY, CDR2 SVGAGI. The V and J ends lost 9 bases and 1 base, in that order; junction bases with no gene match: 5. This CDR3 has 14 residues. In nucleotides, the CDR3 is TGTGCCAGTAGGAACAGGGGGAACACCGGGGAGCTGTTTTTT. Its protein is CASRNRGNTGELFF.

DNA of the CDR3: TGTGCCAGCAGCCCTTTGCAAGAGACCCAGTACTTC. Its translation is CASSPLQETQYF. V is TRBV5-8 and J is TRBJ2-5; unclear D gene. V was pared by 4 bases and J by 2 bases, with 6 bases between. The CDR3 is 12 amino acids. CDR1 SGHTS and CDR2 YDEGEE come from the germline V gene.

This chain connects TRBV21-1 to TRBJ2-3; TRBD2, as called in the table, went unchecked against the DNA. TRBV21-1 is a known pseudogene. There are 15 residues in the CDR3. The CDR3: CASSVERGSTDTQYF. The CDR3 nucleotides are TGTGCCAGCAGCGTCGAGCGGGGGAGCACAGATACGCAGTATTTT.

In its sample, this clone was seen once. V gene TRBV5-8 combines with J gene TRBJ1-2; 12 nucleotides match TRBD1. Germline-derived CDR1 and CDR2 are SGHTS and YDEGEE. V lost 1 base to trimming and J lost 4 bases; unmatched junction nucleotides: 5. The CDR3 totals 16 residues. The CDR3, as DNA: TGTGCCAGCAGCTTGCCCGGGACAGGGGGCGGCTATGGCTACACCTTC. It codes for CASSLPGTGGGYGYTF.

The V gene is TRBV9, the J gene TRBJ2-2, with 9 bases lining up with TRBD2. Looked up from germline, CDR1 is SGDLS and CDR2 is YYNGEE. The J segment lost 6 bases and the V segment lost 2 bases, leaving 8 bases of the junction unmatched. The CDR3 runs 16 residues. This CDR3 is CASSVGPGLASGELFF. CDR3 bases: TGTGCCAGCAGCGTGGGGCCGGGACTAGCATCCGGGGAGCTGTTTTTT.

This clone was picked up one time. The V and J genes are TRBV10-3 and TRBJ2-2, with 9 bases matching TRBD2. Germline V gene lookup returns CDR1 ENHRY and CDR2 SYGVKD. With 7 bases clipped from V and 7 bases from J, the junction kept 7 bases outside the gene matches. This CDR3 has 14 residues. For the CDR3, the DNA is TGTGCCATCATGGCGGGGGGGCCAGGCGGGGAGCTGTTTTTT. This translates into CAIMAGGPGGELFF.

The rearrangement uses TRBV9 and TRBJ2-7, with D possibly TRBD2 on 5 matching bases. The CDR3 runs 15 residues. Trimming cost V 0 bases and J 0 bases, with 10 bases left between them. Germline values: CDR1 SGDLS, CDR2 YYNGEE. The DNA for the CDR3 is TGTGCCAGCAGCGTAGATGCTAGCAACTCCTACGAGCAGTACTTC. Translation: CASSVDASNSYEQYF.

This chain's CDR3 is CASSPGQGARNSPLHF. CDR3 nucleotides: TGTGCCAGCAGTCCAGGACAGGGGGCTCGGAATTCACCCCTCCACTTT. V gene TRBV27 combines with J gene TRBJ1-6; 11 bases fit TRBD1. Germline values: CDR1 MNHEY, CDR2 SMNVEV (reference sequence). This CDR3 has 16 residues. V dropped 5 bases and J dropped 7; count of bases not matched to a gene: 7.

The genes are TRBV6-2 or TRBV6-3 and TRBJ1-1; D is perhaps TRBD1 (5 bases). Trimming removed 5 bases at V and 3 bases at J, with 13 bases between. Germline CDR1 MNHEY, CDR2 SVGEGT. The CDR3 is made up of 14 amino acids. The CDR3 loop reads CASSPRGVHTEAFF. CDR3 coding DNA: TGTGCCAGCAGTCCCCGGGGGGTCCACACTGAAGCTTTCTTT.

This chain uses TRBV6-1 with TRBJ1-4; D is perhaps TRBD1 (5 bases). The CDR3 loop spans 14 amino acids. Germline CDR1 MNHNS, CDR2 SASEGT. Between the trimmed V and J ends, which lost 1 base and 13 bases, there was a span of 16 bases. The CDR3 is CASSEGWGGVSLFF. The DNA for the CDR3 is TGTGCCAGCAGTGAAGGGTGGGGAGGGGTTTCACTGTTTTTT.

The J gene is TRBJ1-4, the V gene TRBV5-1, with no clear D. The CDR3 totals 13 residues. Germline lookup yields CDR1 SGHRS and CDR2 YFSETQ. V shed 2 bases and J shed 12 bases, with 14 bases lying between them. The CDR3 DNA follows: TGCGCCAGCAGCTTAGAGGCTGACGTGGAACTGTTTTTT. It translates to CASSLEADVELFF.

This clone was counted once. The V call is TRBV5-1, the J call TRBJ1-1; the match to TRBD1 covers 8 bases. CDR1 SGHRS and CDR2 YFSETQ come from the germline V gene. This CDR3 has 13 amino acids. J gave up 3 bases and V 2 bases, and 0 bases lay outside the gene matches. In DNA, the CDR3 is TGCGCCAGCAGCTTACAGGGGGACACTGAAGCTTTCTTT. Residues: CASSLQGDTEAFF. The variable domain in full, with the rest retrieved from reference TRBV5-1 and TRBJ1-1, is KAGVTQTPRYLIKTRGQQVTLSCSPISGHRSVSWYQQTPGQGLQFLFEYFSETQRNKGNFPGRFSGRQFSNSRSEMNVSTLELGDSALYLCASSLQGDTEAFFGQGTRLTVV.

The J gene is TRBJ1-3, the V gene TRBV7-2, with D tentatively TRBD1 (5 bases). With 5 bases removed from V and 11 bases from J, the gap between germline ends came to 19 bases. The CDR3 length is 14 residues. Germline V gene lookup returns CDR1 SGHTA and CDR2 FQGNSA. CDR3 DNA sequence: TGTGCCAGCAGCCAAAACCCGGACACGGTATCCATATATTTT. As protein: CASSQNPDTVSIYF.

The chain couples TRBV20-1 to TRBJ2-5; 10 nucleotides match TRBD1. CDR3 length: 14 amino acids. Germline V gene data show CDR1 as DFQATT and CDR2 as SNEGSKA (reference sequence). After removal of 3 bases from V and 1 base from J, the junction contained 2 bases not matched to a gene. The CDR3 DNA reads TGCAGTGCTAGTCGGACAGGGGGCCAAGAGACCCAGTACTTC. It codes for CSASRTGGQETQYF.

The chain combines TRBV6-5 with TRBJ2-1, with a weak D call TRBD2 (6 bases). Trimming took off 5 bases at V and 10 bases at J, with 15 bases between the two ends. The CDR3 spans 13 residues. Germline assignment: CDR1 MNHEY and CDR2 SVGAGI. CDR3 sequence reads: CASSRSSGLEQFF. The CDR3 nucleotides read TGTGCCAGCAGTCGCTCGAGCGGGTTGGAGCAGTTCTTC.

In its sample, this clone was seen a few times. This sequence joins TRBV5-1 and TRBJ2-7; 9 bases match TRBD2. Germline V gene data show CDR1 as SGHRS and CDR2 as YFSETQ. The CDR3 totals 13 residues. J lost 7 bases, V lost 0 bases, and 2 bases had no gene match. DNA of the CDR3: TGCGCCAGCAGCTTGGTCCTAGCGGGGGAGCAGTACTTC. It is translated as CASSLVLAGEQYF. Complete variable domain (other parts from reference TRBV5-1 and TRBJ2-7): KAGVTQTPRYLIKTRGQQVTLSCSPISGHRSVSWYQQTPGQGLQFLFEYFSETQRNKGNFPGRFSGRQFSNSRSEMNVSTLELGDSALYLCASSLVLAGEQYFGPGTRLTVT.